This entry lists 19 T cell receptor beta chains sequenced from one sample in a study of cytomegalovirus exposure and HLA in healthy donors. The PCR had 60 Vbeta and 13 Jbeta primers. Profiling relied on immunoSEQ multiplex PCR, and the TCRdb table lists in-frame clones only, not all of them. Of some 160,000 clones in the sample, over 55% were seen once. Sequences were obtained from PBMCs. These receptors were collected from a man aged 40-49 years in good health and CMV-seronegative.

This clone has a single count. The V and J genes are TRBV19 and TRBJ1-5; TRBD1 might be the D (6 bases). CDR1 and CDR2 from the germline V gene are LNHDA and SQIVND (reference sequence). V gave up 3 bases and J gave up 4 bases, with 13 bases separating them. CDR3 length: 15 amino acids. The CDR3 DNA follows: TGTGCCAGTAGTATGGGGGCAGAGGTTAATCAGCCCCAGCATTTT. Its protein product is CASSMGAEVNQPQHF.

This clone showed up just a few times. The chain couples TRBV4-2 to TRBJ1-1; unclear D gene. The CDR3 contains 14 residues. Trimming pared 1 base from V and 8 bases from J, leaving 14 bases between. The V gene's germline CDR1 is LGHNA and CDR2 YNFKEQ. The CDR3 DNA is TGTGCCAGCAGCCAAGGATTGGGCCCGTCGGAAGCTTTCTTT. The encoded protein is CASSQGLGPSEAFF.

The V gene is TRBV9, the J gene TRBJ2-5, with 8 bases matching TRBD2. J was trimmed by 5 bases and V by 0 bases; bases with no gene match: 6. This CDR3 is 15 amino acids long. Germline V gives CDR1 SGDLS, CDR2 YYNGEE. This chain's CDR3 is CASSVGGGGTETQYF. CDR3 DNA: TGTGCCAGCAGCGTAGGGGGCGGGGGGACCGAGACCCAGTACTTC.

The genes are TRBV5-1 and TRBJ1-2, with TRBD1 identical over 7 bases. CDR3 length: 15 amino acids. CDR1 is SGHRS and CDR2 is YFSETQ in the germline V gene. Trimming took 6 bases from V and 3 from J; bases not matched to a gene: 11. CDR3 sequence reads: CASNPETGQYYGYTF. CDR3 nucleotide sequence: TGCGCCAGCAACCCAGAGACGGGACAGTACTATGGCTACACCTTC.

V and J are TRBV5-6 and TRBJ1-2, with 11 bases identical to TRBD1. V lost 4 bases to trimming and J lost 7 bases; unmatched junction nucleotides: 9. The CDR3 is made up of 15 amino acids. The germline CDR1 and CDR2 sequences are SGHDT and YYEEEE. Here the CDR3 DNA reads TGTGCCAGCAGCCCCATGGACAGGGGGCGAGGTGGCTACACCTTC. It specifies CASSPMDRGRGGYTF. The full variable domain, its missing parts supplied by reference TRBV5-6 and TRBJ1-2, is DAGVTQSPTHLIKTRGQQVTLRCSPKSGHDTVSWYQQALGQGPQFIFQYYEEEERQRGNFPDRFSGHQFPNYSSELNVNALLLGDSALYLCASSPMDRGRGGYTFGSGTRLTVV.

This chain uses TRBV6-7 with TRBJ2-7; D is possibly TRBD2 (6 bases). TRBV6-7 is flagged as an ORF with uncertain function. There are 15 residues in the CDR3. V dropped 7 bases and J dropped 3 bases, with 19 bases sitting between them. The DNA for the CDR3 is TGTGCCAGCAACAACGGGGGTCGAGGGCTCTACGAGCAGTACTTC. It translates to CASNNGGRGLYEQYF.

This sequence joins TRBV28 and TRBJ1-1, with D possibly matching TRBD1 (6 bases). This CDR3 is built from 13 residues. Germline lookup yields CDR1 MDHEN and CDR2 SYDVKM. V gave up 3 bases and J gave up 4 bases, with 9 bases separating them. The CDR3 loop reads CASSFTGFTEAFF. CDR3 coding DNA: TGTGCCAGCAGTTTCACAGGGTTCACTGAAGCTTTCTTT.

The gene calls are TRBV19 and TRBJ1-5; possible D gene TRBD1, 6 bases. The CDR3 covers 14 residues. V was shortened by 5 bases and J by 5 bases, with 13 bases between the two germline ends. The germline V gene has CDR1 LNHDA and CDR2 SQIVND (reference sequence). CDR3 bases: TGTGCCAGTAGTCTAACAGGGATCCATCAGCCCCAGCATTTT. This codes for CASSLTGIHQPQHF.

The chain employs TRBV6-5 and TRBJ2-1; D perhaps matches TRBD1 (5 bases). The CDR3 sequence is 15 residues long. Germline V gives CDR1 MNHEY, CDR2 SVGAGI. Deletions cut 6 bases from V and 0 bases from J, with 12 bases between. In nucleotides, the CDR3 is TGTGCCAGCAGCCGCGACAGTTTCTCCTACAATGAGCAGTTCTTC. Translation: CASSRDSFSYNEQFF.

The CDR3 DNA reads as TGTGCCAGCCAGACTAGCCCAGAGACCCAGTACTTC. Amino acids: CASQTSPETQYF. The chain joins TRBV5-6 to TRBJ2-5; TRBD2 aligns across 7 bases. Germline V gene lookup returns CDR1 SGHDT and CDR2 YYEEEE. The CDR3 totals 12 residues. Germline trimming cut 7 bases from V and 4 bases from J; bases unmatched to any gene: 4.

The rearrangement joins TRBV9 to TRBJ2-3; TRBD2 aligns across 9 bases. V trimming: 6 bases; J trimming: 6 bases; junction bases outside the gene matches: 11. CDR3 size: 15 residues. Germline V gene sequence: CDR1 SGDLS, CDR2 YYNGEE. In DNA, the CDR3 is TGTGCCAGCAACCCCGGAAGCGGGGGGCGGGATACGCAGTATTTT. As protein: CASNPGSGGRDTQYF.

The chain links TRBV28 to TRBJ2-1, with TRBD2 matching 7 bases. V was pared by 7 bases and J by 3 bases, with 6 bases of the junction left unmatched. Per germline, CDR1 MDHEN and CDR2 SYDVKM. The CDR3 loop spans 14 amino acids. The CDR3 sequence is CASNTAGSYNEQFF. The CDR3 region has the DNA TGTGCCAGCAACACAGCGGGGAGCTACAATGAGCAGTTCTTC.

The V and J genes are TRBV5-4 and TRBJ2-1; 11 bases fit TRBD2. CDR3 size: 17 residues. Trimming cost V 0 bases and J 5 bases; bases outside gene matches: 7. Germline V gene sequence: CDR1 SGHNT, CDR2 YYREEE (reference sequence). The CDR3 here is CASSLGPGLAVDNEQFF. CDR3 DNA sequence: TGTGCCAGCAGCTTGGGCCCGGGACTAGCGGTTGACAATGAGCAGTTCTTC.

V usage is TRBV4-1 and J usage is TRBJ2-1; tentative D call: TRBD2 (6 bases). The germline V gene has CDR1 MGHRA and CDR2 YSYEKL. The CDR3 is 15 amino acids. V lost 4 bases, J lost 0 bases, and 10 bases lay in between. CDR3 residues: CASSRSGGSYNEQFF. The CDR3 DNA follows: TGCGCCAGCAGCCGTAGCGGTGGCTCCTACAATGAGCAGTTCTTC.

V usage is TRBV6-5 and J usage is TRBJ1-5, with D unclear. The V end was cut by 7 bases, the J end by 3 bases, with 13 bases between. The CDR3 has 14 residues. Germline values: CDR1 MNHEY, CDR2 SVGAGI. CDR3 DNA sequence: TGTGCCAGCAATCAACGACTCACCAATCAGCCCCAGCATTTT. Translation: CASNQRLTNQPQHF.

The chain links TRBV7-9 to TRBJ2-3; possible D gene TRBD2, 5 bases. Trimming removed 6 bases from V and 4 bases from J, with 8 bases in between. This CDR3 comprises 12 residues. Germline V gene sequence: CDR1 SEHNR, CDR2 FQNEAQ (reference sequence). The CDR3 loop reads CASRSGADTQYF. For the CDR3, the DNA is TGTGCCAGCAGGTCCGGGGCAGATACGCAGTATTTT.

The chain joins TRBV4-1 to TRBJ1-2; 7 bases line up with TRBD1. The germline V gene has CDR1 MGHRA and CDR2 YSYEKL. The CDR3 consists of 16 residues. The J segment lost 1 base and the V segment lost 4 bases, leaving 9 bases of the junction unmatched. CDR3 amino acids: CASSPGPGGLNYGYTF. In DNA form, the CDR3 reads TGCGCCAGCAGCCCCGGCCCAGGGGGGCTTAACTATGGCTACACCTTC.

V and J are TRBV11-2 and TRBJ1-1, with TRBD1 matching over 8 bases. The CDR3 extends over 14 amino acids. The germline V gene encodes CDR1 SGHAT and CDR2 FQNNGV. Losses at the gene ends were 5 bases for V and 3 bases for J; bases not matched to a gene: 5. CDR3 sequence reads: CASSVDRVDTEAFF. The CDR3 coding sequence is TGTGCCAGCAGCGTGGACAGGGTTGACACTGAAGCTTTCTTT. Complete variable domain (other parts from reference TRBV11-2 and TRBJ1-1): EAGVAQSPRYKIIEKRQSVAFWCNPISGHATLYWYQQILGQGPKLLIQFQNNGVVDDSQLPKDRFSAERLKGVDSTLKIQPAKLEDSAVYLCASSVDRVDTEAFFGQGTRLTVV.

CDR3 in amino acids: CASSEAPGSGNTIYF. For the CDR3, the DNA is TGTGCCAGCAGTGAAGCCCCAGGGTCTGGAAACACCATATATTTT. The genes are TRBV2 and TRBJ1-3, with a tentative D call TRBD1 (5 bases). The germline V gene encodes CDR1 SNHLY and CDR2 FYNNEI. The V gene lost 0 bases and the J gene lost 1 base, with 7 bases spanning the gap. The CDR3 loop spans 15 amino acids.